This T cell receptor (beta chain) was captured by sequencing in a study of T cells in Graves' hyperthyroidism and ophthalmopathy. Study conclusions and caveats: Most thyroid clonotypes expanded above 0.001 appeared in blood too.

On this clonotype itself: Its antigen is still unknown.

Amplification yielded TCR beta CDR3 regions, with RNA transcripts as the source. With the HTBI primer set, the TCR CDR3 went through a first round of RT-PCR. TCRdb re-derived calls from the multiplex PCR reads in MiXCR, one entry per CDR3 protein. The sample gives about 400,000 distinct CDR3 sequences, roughly 14% of which show up once; roughly an eighth is in the top ten. V was pared by 4 bases and J by 5 bases, with 6 bases of the junction left unmatched. This CDR3 region has 15 residues. CDR1 SGHRS and CDR2 YFSETQ come from the germline V gene. The TCR comes from a man in his late teens or twenties with Graves' ophthalmopathy. The chain carries TRBV5-1 and TRBJ2-2; 9 bases align to TRBD1. Specimen: blood. CDR3 residues: CASSPGDRVTGELFF. The CDR3 DNA sequence: TGCGCCAGCAGCCCCGGGGACAGGGTTACCGGGGAGCTGTTTTTT.